Listed below are T cell receptor beta chains from one sample, sequenced in a study of T cells in localized non-small cell lung cancer. Profiling relied on immunoSEQ multiplex PCR, and the TCRdb table lists in-frame clones only, not all of them. Of approximately 37,000 clones in the sample, about 87% were seen once. Sequences were derived from peripheral blood, sampled before any cancer treatment. Source of these receptors: a man aged 18 to 49 with stage I lung adenocarcinoma. Both conserved end residues are part of each CDR3. The order of the fields is V gene, J gene, clone size, D gene, CDR3 DNA, CDR3 protein. A D gene is named only where the DNA matches it firmly. Clone size, where shown, is once, few, many, or a class for clones that have expanded.

>TRBV10-3|TRBJ2-1|-|TRBD2
TGTGCCATCAGTAAGACCGGGACTAGCGGTAGCTCCTACAATGAGCAGTTCTTC
CAISKTGTSGSSYNEQFF
>TRBV30|TRBJ2-7|-|TRBD1
TGTGCCTGGAGTAACTTTGGGACAGGGGGCTACGAGCAGTACTTC
CAWSNFGTGGYEQYF
>TRBV7-9|TRBJ1-3|-|-
TGTGCCAGCAGGCAGGCTGGAAACACCATATATTTT
CASRQAGNTIYF
>TRBV11-3|TRBJ2-7|once|-
TGTGCCAGCAGCTTAGGTGAGGGCGCGGACGAGCAGTACTTC
CASSLGEGADEQYF
>TRBV2|TRBJ2-5|-|TRBD2
TGTGCCAGCAGCACGGGACTAGCGGGGTCAGAGACCCAGTACTTC
CASSTGLAGSETQYF
>TRBV7-2|TRBJ1-2|-|-
TGTGCCAGCACCGGCGGGGGAGGATATGGCTACACCTTC
CASTGGGGYGYTF
>TRBV30|TRBJ2-5|-|-
TGTGCCTGGAGGGATCAAGAGACCCAGTACTTC
CAWRDQETQYF
>TRBV6-5|TRBJ1-5|-|-
TGTGCCAGCAGTCCGACAGTCAATAGCAATCAGCCCCAGCATTTT
CASSPTVNSNQPQHF
>TRBV2|TRBJ2-5|-|-
TGTGCCAGCAGTGGGGGCGGGCCGTCGGGTCGGGCCCAGTACTTC
CASSGGGPSGRAQYF
>TRBV6-5|TRBJ1-1|-|-
TGTGCCAGCTCTACAGGGACGGCTGACACTGAAGCTTTCTTT
CASSTGTADTEAFF
>TRBV5-5|TRBJ2-1|-|TRBD1
TGTGCCAGCAGCTTGAAAGGGACAGGGGGCAGCTCCTACAATGAGCAGTTCTTC
CASSLKGTGGSSYNEQFF
>TRBV10-3|TRBJ1-5|few|TRBD1
TGTGCCATCAGGGACAGGGCGGAACAGCCCCAGCATTTT
CAIRDRAEQPQHF
>TRBV18|TRBJ1-1|-|-
TGTGCCAGCTCACAAGGGGTAACTGAAGCTTTCTTT
CASSQGVTEAFF
>TRBV27|TRBJ2-7|-|-
TGTGCCAGCAGTTTAGGTCAGCAGTCCTTTGACGAGCAGTACTTC
CASSLGQQSFDEQYF
>TRBV2|TRBJ1-6|-|TRBD1
TGTGCCAGCGGCGTGACAGGGGCTAATTCACCCCTCCACTTT
CASGVTGANSPLHF
>TRBV5-1|TRBJ2-3|-|-
TGCGCCAGCAGCTTGGACATACAGAGCACAGATACGCAGTATTTT
CASSLDIQSTDTQYF
>TRBV5-8|TRBJ1-1|-|TRBD1
TGTGCCAGCAGCTTGCGAGCGACAGGGGTCCCTGAAGCTTTCTTT
CASSLRATGVPEAFF
>TRBV15|TRBJ2-1|-|TRBD1
TGTGCCACCAGCAGAGGGGACAGATCGGACAATGAGCAGTTCTTC
CATSRGDRSDNEQFF
>TRBV19|TRBJ1-5|-|-
TGTGCCAGTAGTATGGGGTTCGGGGGGTTGGTCAGCAATCAGCCCCAGCATTTT
CASSMGFGGLVSNQPQHF
>TRBV29-1|TRBJ1-3|-|TRBD1
TGCAGCGTTGGGGACAGGGGCGTTGGAAACACCATATATTTT
CSVGDRGVGNTIYF
>TRBV18|TRBJ2-1|-|TRBD1
TGTGCCAGCTCACCCCGGGACAGCATGAACAATGAGCAGTTCTTC
CASSPRDSMNNEQFF
>TRBV7-9|TRBJ2-5|few|TRBD1
TGTGCCAGCAGCCCGGGACAGGGGGCGTCCCAAGAGACCCAGTACTTC
CASSPGQGASQETQYF
>TRBV18|TRBJ2-7|-|-
TGTGCCAGCTCAGGGGGGAACTCCTACGAGCAGTACTTC
CASSGGNSYEQYF
>TRBV19|TRBJ1-2|-|-
TGTGCCAGTAGTCCAAATGGACAGCCGCGCTATGGCTACACCTTC
CASSPNGQPRYGYTF
>TRBV4-3|TRBJ2-1|-|-
TGCGCCAGCAGCCAAGATCAAGGGTTACGACACAATGAGCAGTTCTTC
CASSQDQGLRHNEQFF
>TRBV19|TRBJ1-1|-|-
TGTGCCAGTAAAAGGGACAAGCTCATGAACACTGAAGCTTTCTTT
CASKRDKLMNTEAFF
>TRBV5-1|TRBJ1-1|-|-
TGCGCCAGCAGCTTGGGAGGGAACACTGAAGCTTTCTTT
CASSLGGNTEAFF
>TRBV7-2|TRBJ2-1|-|TRBD2
TGTGCCAGCAGCCCCCGTGGTAGCGGGGGGACCTACAATGAGCAGTTCTTC
CASSPRGSGGTYNEQFF
>TRBV19|TRBJ1-5|few|TRBD1
TGTGCCAGTAGCGATATTCACGACAGGGAGAGGGGTTATAGCAATCAGCCCCAGCATTTT
CASSDIHDRERGYSNQPQHF
>TRBV7-2|TRBJ2-1|once|TRBD2
TGTGCCAGCAGCCCCTCCCCGGGGAGGGTTTACAATGAGCAGTTCTTC
CASSPSPGRVYNEQFF
>TRBV7-3|TRBJ2-1|-|TRBD2
TGTGCCAGCAGCCCGCTAGCGGGGGGAAATGAGCAGTTCTTC
CASSPLAGGNEQFF
>TRBV6-1|TRBJ1-2|-|-
TGTGCCAGCGTAGACGCCTGGGGCTACACCTTC
CASVDAWGYTF
>TRBV2|TRBJ1-5|-|-
TGTGCCAGCAGTGAACAGGGGCCCAATCAGCCCCAGCATTTT
CASSEQGPNQPQHF
>TRBV9|TRBJ2-1|-|TRBD2
TGTGCCAGCAGTACCCCACGGGCTAGCGGAGGCAATGAGCAGTTCTTC
CASSTPRASGGNEQFF
>TRBV29-1|TRBJ1-1|-|-
TGCAGCGTTGAAGATCTTCTAGGGGTGACGAGCACTGAAGCTTTCTTT
CSVEDLLGVTSTEAFF
>TRBV28|TRBJ1-2|-|TRBD1
TGTGCCAGCAGTCCCGGACAGGACTGGGGCTACACCTTC
CASSPGQDWGYTF
>TRBV7-2|TRBJ2-2|-|-
TGTGCCAGCAGACCGCAGCGGGCGGGCACCGGGGAGCTGTTTTTT
CASRPQRAGTGELFF
>TRBV7-6|TRBJ2-1|once|TRBD2
TGTGCCAGCAGCTTTAGCGGGGCCCCCTACAATGAGCAGTTCTTC
CASSFSGAPYNEQFF
>TRBV9|TRBJ2-5|-|TRBD2
TGTGCCAGCAGCCCGAAGGGACTAGCGGGGGTCGAGGAGACCCAGTACTTC
CASSPKGLAGVEETQYF
>TRBV15|TRBJ1-1|few|-
TGTGCCACCAGCAGCCAGGGGAACACTGAAGCTTTCTTT
CATSSQGNTEAFF
>TRBV19|TRBJ1-1|-|-
TGTGCCAGTAGTATAGATAGCCGCGTCCTAATGAACACTGAAGCTTTCTTT
CASSIDSRVLMNTEAFF
>TRBV7-2|TRBJ1-1|-|-
TGTGCCTCTGGAATAAACACTGAAGCTTTCTTT
CASGINTEAFF
>TRBV18|TRBJ1-1|-|TRBD1
TGTGCCAGCTTCCGAGACAGGGGGGACACTGAAGCTTTCTTT
CASFRDRGDTEAFF
>TRBV5-6|TRBJ1-6|once|-
TGTGCCAGCAGCTTGGCAGGACTGTCATATAATTCACCCCTCCACTTT
CASSLAGLSYNSPLHF
>TRBV7-2|TRBJ1-4|-|-
TGTGCCAGCAGCCCCGAATTAGCGACAACTAATGAAAAACTGTTTTTT
CASSPELATTNEKLFF
>TRBV5-1|TRBJ1-4|-|TRBD1
TGCGCCAGCAGCTTGTCGACAGGGACTGAAAAACTGTTTTTT
CASSLSTGTEKLFF
>TRBV7-2|TRBJ1-1|-|-
TGTGCCAGCAGCCCCAAATCAGGGTCGAACACTGAAGCTTTCTTT
CASSPKSGSNTEAFF
>TRBV19|TRBJ2-3|few|-
TGTGCCAGTATGGGGGGAAGCACAGATACGCAGTATTTT
CASMGGSTDTQYF
>TRBV7-9|TRBJ1-3|-|TRBD1
TGTGCCAGCAGCCCTCAGGGGGGAATAGGCGCGGGCACCATATATTTT
CASSPQGGIGAGTIYF
>TRBV5-1|TRBJ2-7|-|TRBD1
TGCGCCAGCAGCTTGGCCAGGACAGGGGCCTACGAGCAGTACTTC
CASSLARTGAYEQYF
>TRBV6-1|TRBJ2-7|once|TRBD1
TGTGCCAGCAGTGACCCCCGGGACAGGGGGCGATACGAGCAGTACTTC
CASSDPRDRGRYEQYF
>TRBV4-3|TRBJ2-3|-|TRBD2
TGCGCCAGCAGCCAAGCGGTGGGGGGGAGCACAGATACGCAGTATTTT
CASSQAVGGSTDTQYF
>TRBV5-4|TRBJ2-6|-|-
TGTGCCAGCAGCTTGGGCGGCCGCTCTGGGGCCAACGTCCTGACTTTC
CASSLGGRSGANVLTF
>TRBV19|TRBJ1-1|-|-
TGTGCCAGTACCGAGCATGGGCAGTACCCTGAAGCTTTCTTT
CASTEHGQYPEAFF
>TRBV7-7|TRBJ2-3|few|-
TGTGCCAGCAGCACCAGTCCAACAGGCGCAGATACGCAGTATTTT
CASSTSPTGADTQYF
>TRBV6-1|TRBJ1-2|-|-
TGTGCCAGCAGTGAACGGGCAGACCTCTTTCGTAACTATGGCTACACCTTC
CASSERADLFRNYGYTF
>TRBV5-5|TRBJ2-7|-|TRBD2
TGTGCCAGCAGCTTGGAGTCGGGGGGGACCTACGAGCAGTACTTC
CASSLESGGTYEQYF
>TRBV5-1|TRBJ2-2|-|-
TGCGCCAGCAGCTTGTTGGCAGACGACCGGCTGGTGTTTTTT
CASSLLADDRLVFF
>TRBV5-4|TRBJ1-1|-|-
TGTGCCAGCAGCTTGGACAGGACACCGGAGGCTGAAGCTTTCTTT
CASSLDRTPEAEAFF
>TRBV11-3|TRBJ1-6|-|-
TGTGCCAGCAGCTTAAATCAGCGGTCACCCCTCCACTTT
CASSLNQRSPLHF